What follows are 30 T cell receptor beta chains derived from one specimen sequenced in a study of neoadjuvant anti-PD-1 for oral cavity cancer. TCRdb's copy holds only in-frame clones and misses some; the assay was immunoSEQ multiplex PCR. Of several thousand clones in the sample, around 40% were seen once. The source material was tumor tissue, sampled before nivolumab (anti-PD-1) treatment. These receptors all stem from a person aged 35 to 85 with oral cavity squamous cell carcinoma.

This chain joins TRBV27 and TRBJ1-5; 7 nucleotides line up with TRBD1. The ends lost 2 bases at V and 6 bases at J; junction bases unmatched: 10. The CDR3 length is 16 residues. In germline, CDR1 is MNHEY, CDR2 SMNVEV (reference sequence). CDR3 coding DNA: TGTGCCAGCAGTTTAAAGGGACAGTATTCTCCTCAGCCCCAGCATTTT. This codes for CASSLKGQYSPQPQHF.

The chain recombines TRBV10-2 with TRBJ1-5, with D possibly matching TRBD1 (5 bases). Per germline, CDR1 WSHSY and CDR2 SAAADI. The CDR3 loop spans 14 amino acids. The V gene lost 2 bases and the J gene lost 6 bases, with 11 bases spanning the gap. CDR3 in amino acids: CASSEVRGSQPQHF. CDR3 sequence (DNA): TGCGCCAGCAGTGAGGTCCGGGGGTCTCAGCCCCAGCATTTT.

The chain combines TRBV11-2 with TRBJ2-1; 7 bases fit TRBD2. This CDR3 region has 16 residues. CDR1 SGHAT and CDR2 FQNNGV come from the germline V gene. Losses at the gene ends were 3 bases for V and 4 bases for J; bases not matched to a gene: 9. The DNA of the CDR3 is TGTGCCAGCAGCTTGATGACGGGGGGAAAGTACAATGAGCAGTTCTTC. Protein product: CASSLMTGGKYNEQFF.

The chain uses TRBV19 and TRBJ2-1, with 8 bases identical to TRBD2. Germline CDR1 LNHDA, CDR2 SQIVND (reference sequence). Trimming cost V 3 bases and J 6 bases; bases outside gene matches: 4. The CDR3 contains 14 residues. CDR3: CASSIGGALNEQFF. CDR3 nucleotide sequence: TGTGCCAGTAGTATCGGGGGGGCCCTCAATGAGCAGTTCTTC. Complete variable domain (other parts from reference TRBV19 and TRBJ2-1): DGGITQSPKYLFRKEGQNVTLSCEQNLNHDAMYWYRQDPGQGLRLIYYSQIVNDFQKGDIAEGYSVSREKKESFPLTVTSAQKNPTAFYLCASSIGGALNEQFFGPGTRLTVL.

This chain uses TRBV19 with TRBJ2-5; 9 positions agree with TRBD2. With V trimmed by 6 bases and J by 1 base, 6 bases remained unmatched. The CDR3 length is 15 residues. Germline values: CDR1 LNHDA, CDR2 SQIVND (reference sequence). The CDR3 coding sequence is TGTGCCAGTAGGGTAGCGGGGGCGTCCCAAGAGACCCAGTACTTC. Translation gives CASRVAGASQETQYF.

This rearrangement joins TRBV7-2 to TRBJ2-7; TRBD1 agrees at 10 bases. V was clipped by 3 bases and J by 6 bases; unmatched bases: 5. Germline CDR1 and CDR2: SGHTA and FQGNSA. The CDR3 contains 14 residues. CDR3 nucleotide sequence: TGTGCCAGCAGCTTTCGACAGGGGGCTTTCGAGCAGTACTTC. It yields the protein CASSFRQGAFEQYF.

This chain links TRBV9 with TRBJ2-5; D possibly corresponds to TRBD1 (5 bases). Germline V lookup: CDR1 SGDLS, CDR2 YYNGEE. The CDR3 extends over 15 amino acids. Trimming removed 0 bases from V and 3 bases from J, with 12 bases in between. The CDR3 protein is CASSVGFGAKETQYF. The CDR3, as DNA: TGTGCCAGCAGCGTAGGGTTTGGGGCCAAAGAGACCCAGTACTTC.

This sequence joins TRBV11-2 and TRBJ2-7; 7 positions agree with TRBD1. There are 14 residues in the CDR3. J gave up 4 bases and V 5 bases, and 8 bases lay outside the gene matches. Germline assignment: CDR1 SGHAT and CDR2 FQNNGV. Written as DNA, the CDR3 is TGTGCCAGCAGCCTGTCGACAGGGCGGTACGAGCAGTACTTC. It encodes CASSLSTGRYEQYF.

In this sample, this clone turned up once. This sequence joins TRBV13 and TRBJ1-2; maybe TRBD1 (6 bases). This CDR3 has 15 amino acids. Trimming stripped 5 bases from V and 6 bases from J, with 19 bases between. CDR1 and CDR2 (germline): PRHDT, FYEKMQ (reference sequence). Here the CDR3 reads CASSDRTARGNGYTF. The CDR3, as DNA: TGTGCCAGCAGCGACCGGACAGCCCGGGGGAATGGCTACACCTTC. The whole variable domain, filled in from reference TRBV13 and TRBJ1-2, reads AAGVIQSPRHLIKEKRETATLKCYPIPRHDTVYWYQQGPGQDPQFLISFYEKMQSDKGSIPDRFSAQQFSDYHSELNMSSLELGDSALYFCASSDRTARGNGYTFGSGTRLTVV.

This CDR3 is CASSQGDRGYYNEQFF. CDR3 in DNA: TGCGCCAGCAGCCAAGGTGACAGGGGCTATTACAATGAGCAGTTCTTC. The chain links TRBV4-1 to TRBJ2-1, with TRBD1 identical over 8 bases. Looked up from germline, CDR1 is MGHRA and CDR2 is YSYEKL. With V trimmed by 1 base and J by 4 bases, 6 bases remained unmatched. The length of the CDR3 is 16 residues.

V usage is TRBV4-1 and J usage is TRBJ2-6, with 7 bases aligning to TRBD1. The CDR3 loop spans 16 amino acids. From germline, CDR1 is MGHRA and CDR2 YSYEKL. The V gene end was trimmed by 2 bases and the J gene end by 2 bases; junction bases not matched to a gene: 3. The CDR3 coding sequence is TGCGCCAGCAGCCAATACAGGGGTGCTGGGGCCAACGTCCTGACTTTC. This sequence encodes CASSQYRGAGANVLTF.

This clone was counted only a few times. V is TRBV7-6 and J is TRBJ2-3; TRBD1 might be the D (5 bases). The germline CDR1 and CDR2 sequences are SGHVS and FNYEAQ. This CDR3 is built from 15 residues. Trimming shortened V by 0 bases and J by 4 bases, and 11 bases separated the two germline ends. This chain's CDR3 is CASSLAVDRADTQYF. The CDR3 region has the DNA TGTGCCAGCAGCTTAGCCGTCGACAGAGCAGATACGCAGTATTTT.

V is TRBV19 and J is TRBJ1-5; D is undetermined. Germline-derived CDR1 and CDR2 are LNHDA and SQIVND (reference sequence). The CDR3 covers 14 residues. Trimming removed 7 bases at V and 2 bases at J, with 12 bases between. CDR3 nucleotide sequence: TGTGCCAGTATGGTCGGATGGCGCAATCAGCCCCAGCATTTT. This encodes CASMVGWRNQPQHF.

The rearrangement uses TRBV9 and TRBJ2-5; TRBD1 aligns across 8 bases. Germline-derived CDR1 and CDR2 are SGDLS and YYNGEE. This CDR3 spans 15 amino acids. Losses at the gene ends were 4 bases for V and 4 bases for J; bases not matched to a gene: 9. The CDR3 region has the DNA TGTGCCAGCAGCTCCCAAGGACAGGGATTAGAGACCCAGTACTTC. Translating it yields CASSSQGQGLETQYF.

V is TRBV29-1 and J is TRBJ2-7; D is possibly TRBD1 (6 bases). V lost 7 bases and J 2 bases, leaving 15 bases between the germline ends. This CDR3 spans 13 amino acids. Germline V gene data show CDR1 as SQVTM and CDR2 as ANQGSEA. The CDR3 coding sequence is TGCAGCGCTTTTCGCCGGGACACCTACGAGCAGTACTTC. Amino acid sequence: CSAFRRDTYEQYF.

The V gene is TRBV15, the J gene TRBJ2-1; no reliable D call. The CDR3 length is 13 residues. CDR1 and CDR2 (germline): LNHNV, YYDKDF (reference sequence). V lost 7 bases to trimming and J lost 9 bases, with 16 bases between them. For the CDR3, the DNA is TGTGCCACCAACCCCGCCCTGTTTGGTGAGCAGTTCTTC. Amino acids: CATNPALFGEQFF.

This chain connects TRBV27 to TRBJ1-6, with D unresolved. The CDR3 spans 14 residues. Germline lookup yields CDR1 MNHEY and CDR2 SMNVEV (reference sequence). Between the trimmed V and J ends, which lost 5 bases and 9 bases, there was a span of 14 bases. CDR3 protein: CASSPGREASPLHF. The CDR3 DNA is TGTGCCAGCAGTCCCGGACGGGAAGCTTCACCCCTCCACTTT.

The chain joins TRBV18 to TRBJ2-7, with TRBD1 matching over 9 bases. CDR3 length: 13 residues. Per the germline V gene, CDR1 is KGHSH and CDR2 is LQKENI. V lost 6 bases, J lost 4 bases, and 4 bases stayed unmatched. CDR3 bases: TGTGCCAGCTCCTGGGACAGGGATTACGAGCAGTACTTC. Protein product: CASSWDRDYEQYF. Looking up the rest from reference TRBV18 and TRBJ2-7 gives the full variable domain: NAGVMQNPRHLVRRRGQEARLRCSPMKGHSHVYWYRQLPEEGLKFMVYLQKENIIDESGMPKERFSAEFPKEGPSILRIQQVVRGDSAAYFCASSWDRDYEQYFGPGTRLTVT.

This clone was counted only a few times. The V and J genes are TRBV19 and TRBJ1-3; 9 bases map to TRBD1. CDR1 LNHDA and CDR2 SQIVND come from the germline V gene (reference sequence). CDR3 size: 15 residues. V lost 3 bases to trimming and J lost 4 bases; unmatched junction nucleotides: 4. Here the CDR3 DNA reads TGTGCCAGTAGTATCGGGACAGGGCAAGGAAACACCATATATTTT. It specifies CASSIGTGQGNTIYF.

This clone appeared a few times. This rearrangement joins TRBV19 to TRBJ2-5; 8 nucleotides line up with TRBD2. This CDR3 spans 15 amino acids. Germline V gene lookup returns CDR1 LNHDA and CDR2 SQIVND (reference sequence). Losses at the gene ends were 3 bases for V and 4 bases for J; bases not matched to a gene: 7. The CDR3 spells CASSIGGGPGETQYF. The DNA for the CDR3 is TGTGCCAGTAGTATTGGCGGGGGGCCGGGAGAGACCCAGTACTTC.

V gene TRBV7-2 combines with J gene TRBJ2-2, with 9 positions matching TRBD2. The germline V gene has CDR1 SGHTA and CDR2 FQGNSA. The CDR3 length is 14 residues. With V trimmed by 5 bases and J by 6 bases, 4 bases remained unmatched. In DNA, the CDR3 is TGTGCCAGCAGCCGGGGACTAGCCTCCGGGGAGCTGTTTTTT. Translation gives CASSRGLASGELFF.

CDR3 DNA: TGTGCCACCAACCTGGTAGGGGGTCAGCCCCAGCATTTT. This encodes CATNLVGGQPQHF. The genes are TRBV2 and TRBJ1-5, with D tentatively TRBD1 (6 bases). Germline V gene lookup returns CDR1 SNHLY and CDR2 FYNNEI. CDR3 length: 13 amino acids. Trimming pared 10 bases from V and 6 bases from J, leaving 16 bases between.

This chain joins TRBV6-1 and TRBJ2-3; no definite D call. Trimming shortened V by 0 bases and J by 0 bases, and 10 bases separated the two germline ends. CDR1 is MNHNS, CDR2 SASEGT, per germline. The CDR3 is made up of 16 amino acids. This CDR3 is CASSEALAPSTDTQYF. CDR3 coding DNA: TGTGCCAGCAGTGAAGCGCTTGCGCCTAGCACAGATACGCAGTATTTT.

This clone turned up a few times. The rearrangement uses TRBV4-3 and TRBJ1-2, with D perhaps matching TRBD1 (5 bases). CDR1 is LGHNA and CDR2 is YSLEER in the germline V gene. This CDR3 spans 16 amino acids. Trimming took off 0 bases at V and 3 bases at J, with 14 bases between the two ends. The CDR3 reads CASSQDSGRQHYGYTF. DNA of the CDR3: TGCGCCAGCAGCCAAGATTCGGGGCGACAGCACTATGGCTACACCTTC.

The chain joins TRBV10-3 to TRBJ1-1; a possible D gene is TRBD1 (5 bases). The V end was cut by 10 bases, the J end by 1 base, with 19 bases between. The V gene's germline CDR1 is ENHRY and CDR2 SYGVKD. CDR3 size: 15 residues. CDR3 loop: CATSEGYRGNTEAFF. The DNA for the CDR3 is TGTGCCACCTCGGAGGGGTATCGGGGGAACACTGAAGCTTTCTTT.

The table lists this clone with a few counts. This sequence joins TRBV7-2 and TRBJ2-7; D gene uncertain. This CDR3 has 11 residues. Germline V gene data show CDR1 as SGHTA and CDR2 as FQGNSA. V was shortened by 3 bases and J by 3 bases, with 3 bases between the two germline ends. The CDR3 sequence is CASSFDYEQYF. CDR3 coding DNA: TGTGCCAGCAGCTTCGACTACGAGCAGTACTTC.

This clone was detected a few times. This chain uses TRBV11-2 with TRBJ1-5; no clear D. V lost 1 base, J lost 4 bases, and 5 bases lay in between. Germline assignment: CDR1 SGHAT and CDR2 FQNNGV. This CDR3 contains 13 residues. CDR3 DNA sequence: TGTGCCAGCAGCTTAGGATCGAATCAGCCCCAGCATTTT. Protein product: CASSLGSNQPQHF.

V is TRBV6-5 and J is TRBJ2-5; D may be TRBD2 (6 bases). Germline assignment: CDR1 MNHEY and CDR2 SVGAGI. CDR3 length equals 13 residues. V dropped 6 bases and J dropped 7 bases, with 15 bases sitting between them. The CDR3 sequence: CASRAPGDGTQYF. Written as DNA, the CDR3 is TGTGCCAGCAGGGCCCCGGGGGACGGGACCCAGTACTTC.

The CDR3: CASSYSWNTEAFF. The CDR3 coding sequence is TGTGCCAGCAGTTACTCGTGGAACACTGAAGCTTTCTTT. The chain carries TRBV6-5 and TRBJ1-1; D remains ambiguous. Per germline, CDR1 MNHEY and CDR2 SVGAGI. This CDR3 spans 13 amino acids. The V gene lost 0 bases and the J gene lost 1 base, with 3 bases spanning the gap.

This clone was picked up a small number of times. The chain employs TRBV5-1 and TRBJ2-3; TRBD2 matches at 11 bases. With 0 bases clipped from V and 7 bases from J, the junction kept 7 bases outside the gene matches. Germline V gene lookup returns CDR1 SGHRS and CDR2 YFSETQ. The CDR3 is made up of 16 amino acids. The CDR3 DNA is TGCGCCAGCAGCTTGGGGCTAGCGGGGGGTCCAAATACGCAGTATTTT. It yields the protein CASSLGLAGGPNTQYF.